This T cell receptor (beta chain) was captured by sequencing in a study of PD-L1 blockade in urothelial cancer. Sample time point: pretreatment peripheral blood. This CDR3 region has 17 residues. From germline, CDR1 is SGHAT and CDR2 FQNNGV. Trimming cost V 5 bases and J 6 bases; bases outside gene matches: 12. Profiling relied on immunoSEQ multiplex PCR, and the TCRdb table lists in-frame clones only, not all of them. This sample yields about 52,000 clones, of which roughly 84% are seen a single time; 1% to 1.5% belongs to the top ten. The clonotype was recovered from a man aged 50 to 60 with urothelial cancer. This chain joins TRBV11-2 and TRBJ2-2; 10 bases match TRBD2. The sequencing used PBMCs, collected around atezolizumab (anti-PD-L1) treatment. DNA of the CDR3: TGTGCCAGCAGCCAATTAATAACTAGCGGGAAGTCCGGGGAGCTGTTTTTT. Translating it yields CASSQLITSGKSGELFF.